This T cell receptor (beta chain) was sequenced in a study of blood T cell repertoires in COVID-19 (dated by TCRdb to 2019 to 2021). Regarding the research as a whole: The collaborator samples originated in the United States, Italy and Spain and spanned the acute and convalescent phases of COVID-19. Subjects who had been exposed to COVID-19, were actively infected with it, or had recovered from it provided the deeply sampled blood TCRbeta repertoires that made up the dataset. A de-identified subject ID, COVID-19 status, age in years and sex were almost always included in the sample metadata. Samples came from the ongoing ImmuneRACE study (first 160 participants) plus 1,254 subjects from 6 global collaborators. Where HLA class I and class II types were available, the types were taken from metadata supplied by the sample provider, not from assay-based typing. The material from the prospective study consisted of cDNA or gDNA derived from T cells, B-cell-depleted T cells, or PBMCs. A freely available public database, intended as a resource for researchers studying the immune response to SARS-CoV-2, is where the repertoires were released. General conclusions and limits of the study: Clinical and demographic metadata were provided uncurated, with the amount varying by source and participant.

V is clipped by 6 bases and J by 5 bases, and the sequence between their germline boundaries is 14 bases long. From cysteine to phenylalanine, the CDR3 is 13 amino acids long. Only the CDR3 portion is preserved as DNA: 39 bases, with reading frame beginning at the first base. Sequences KGHSH (CDR1) and LQKENI (CDR2) are obtained from the germline V gene. TCRbeta CDR3 regions were amplified from genomic DNA by means of the immunoSEQ Assay, a bias-controlled multiplex PCR. Per the source publication's procedure: The number of nucleated cells in each sample was estimated by amplification of reference gene primers within the assay. To quantify the absolute abundance of each unique TCRbeta CDR3 rearrangement, sequence reads were collapsed and filtered. For each sample, productive Simpson clonality was calculated by taking the square root of Simpson's diversity index across productive rearrangements. Held by TCRdb, this immuneACCESS table contains in-frame sequences only and omits some clones. Under half of the omission traces to an unresolved V gene where checked; the cause of the rest is unknown. V, J and clone size were drawn from that table, and D and trimming were deduced from the DNA. The sample table lists approximately 350,000 clones, around 88% of them with a count of one. The ten biggest clones cover just over 7% of the sample.

In Seattle, one collaborating source enrolled patients while the infection was active and tracked those patients longitudinally over the course of disease. Each collaborating institution followed its own protocols to collect whole blood in K2EDTA tubes. For TCRbeta analysis, collaborators shipped samples in one of three forms: frozen whole blood, isolated PBMCs, or DNA extracted from either of those sample types. This clone was detected only a few times. Its binding antigen is unknown. Base qualities are missing; no much larger clone stands one base away. This TCR derives from a woman aged 60-75 years with COVID-19, enrolled during active disease. The sequenced material came from peripheral blood. Recombination connected TRBV18 to TRBJ2-7, and the D gene may be TRBD2, 6 bases matching. DNA sequence: TGTGCCAGCTCCGTCTCCTGGGGGGACGAGCAGTACTTC. Translated, this gives CASSVSWGDEQYF.